This paragraph reports one T cell receptor (beta chain). CDR1 LNHDA and CDR2 SQIVND come from the germline V gene (reference sequence). This CDR3 is 14 amino acids long. V was pared by 5 bases and J by 7 bases, with 8 bases of the junction left unmatched. The data belong to a study of blood T cell repertoires in COVID-19. Overall study context: Sites in the United States, Italy and Spain provided acute and convalescent COVID-19 samples.

The assay was immunoSEQ multiplex PCR, and TCRdb's table has in-frame clones only and misses some. The sample holds about 220,000 clones, roughly 85% seen once. Patients in Seattle were enrolled during active infection, then followed longitudinally. The sequence came from a woman aged 70 to 79 with COVID-19, enrolled during active disease. The rearrangement uses TRBV19 and TRBJ1-5; 7 nucleotides agree with TRBD1. The material sequenced was peripheral blood. CDR3 bases: TGTGCCAGTAGTCAACAGGGGTCTGGACAGCCCCAGCATTTT. Protein sequence: CASSQQGSGQPQHF.